The source of this T cell receptor beta chain is a study of blood T cell repertoires in COVID-19 (dated by TCRdb to 2018 to 2021). For the study in its entirety: Collaborator samples came from the United States, Italy and Spain and covered acute and convalescent phases of COVID-19. The samples were drawn from the first 160 participants of the ongoing ImmuneRACE study and from some 1,300 subjects provided by 6 global collaborators. Where HLA class I and class II types were available, the types were taken from metadata supplied by the sample provider, not from assay-based typing. Deeply sampled blood TCRbeta repertoires from subjects exposed to, actively infected with, or recovered from COVID-19 were included in the dataset. Sample metadata almost always included a de-identified subject ID, COVID-19 status, age in years and sex. The material from the prospective study consisted of cDNA or gDNA derived from T cells, B-cell-depleted T cells, or PBMCs. The repertoires were released in a freely available public database intended as a resource for research on the immune response to SARS-CoV-2.

The investigation overall reported the following: The amount of clinical and demographic metadata varied by source and participant and was provided uncurated.

The immunoSEQ Assay, a bias-controlled multiplex PCR, was used to amplify TCRbeta CDR3 regions from genomic DNA. Under the source paper's analysis protocol: The number of nucleated cells in each sample was estimated from the amplification of reference gene primers within the assay. To quantify the absolute abundance of each unique TCRbeta CDR3 rearrangement, sequence reads were collapsed and filtered. For each sample, productive Simpson clonality was calculated as the square root of Simpson's diversity index over productive rearrangements. TCRdb stores this immuneACCESS table with in-frame sequences only. Part of the clones is absent; in the studies checked, under half of the shortfall reflects unresolved V genes, and no reason is known for the rest. V and J calls plus clone size are reproduced from that table; the DNA served to infer D and trimming. The sample has about 270,000 clones on record, 85% to 90% of them singletons. The top ten hold approximately 4% of the sample.

The CDR3 spans 15 residues, from the cysteine through the phenylalanine. The kept DNA is CDR3 alone, 45 bases in frame from the first base. The germline V gene (reference sequence) yields LNHDA for CDR1 and SQIVND for CDR2. V drops 3 bases and J drops 6 bases, leaving 15 bases in between. To note about this clone: Its antigen remains undetermined. No clone much larger than this one lies a single base away; base qualities are absent.

Participants in the prospective study were aged about 18 to 100 years, lived in some 24 United States geographic areas, and enrolled through a virtual design. In the prospective study, cohorts were assigned on the basis of participant-reported clinical history obtained from a screening survey and a study questionnaire. In the prospective study, mobile phlebotomists collected whole blood, serum and a nasopharyngeal or oropharyngeal swab from each participant. Additional blood draws and questionnaires over a roughly two-month period could optionally be provided by prospective study participants. Prospective study blood samples were shipped either frozen or at room temperature before DNA extraction.

The TCR sequence derives from a woman in her twenties or thirties with acute COVID-19. The chain is encoded by TRBV19 joined to TRBJ1-5, with a weak D call of TRBD1 (5 bases match). Material for sequencing was PBMCs or T cells enriched from blood (not recorded which). The CDR3: CASSMGQGMIQPQHF. The nucleotides read TGTGCCAGTAGTATGGGGCAGGGTATGATTCAGCCCCAGCATTTT.